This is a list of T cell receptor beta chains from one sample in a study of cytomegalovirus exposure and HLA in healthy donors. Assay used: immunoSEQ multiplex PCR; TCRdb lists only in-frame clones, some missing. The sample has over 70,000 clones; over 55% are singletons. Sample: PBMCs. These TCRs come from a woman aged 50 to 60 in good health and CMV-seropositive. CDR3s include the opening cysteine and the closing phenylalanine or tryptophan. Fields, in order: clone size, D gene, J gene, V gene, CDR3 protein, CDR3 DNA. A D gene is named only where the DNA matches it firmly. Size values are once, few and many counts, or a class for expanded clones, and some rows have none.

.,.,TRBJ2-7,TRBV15,CATSRDAGDEQYF,TGTGCCACCAGCAGAGATGCAGGGGACGAGCAGTACTTC
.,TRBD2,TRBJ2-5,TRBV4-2,CASSQSSGGGETQYF,TGTGCCAGCAGCCAATCTAGCGGGGGCGGGGAGACCCAGTACTTC
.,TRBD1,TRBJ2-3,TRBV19,CASSRQGARSDTQYF,TGTGCCAGTAGTAGACAGGGGGCGAGGTCAGATACGCAGTATTTT
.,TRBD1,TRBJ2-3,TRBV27,CASSLAQGAADTQYF,TGTGCCAGCAGTTTAGCCCAGGGGGCGGCAGATACGCAGTATTTT
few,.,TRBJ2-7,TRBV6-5,CASRRLDKSYEQYF,TGTGCCAGCAGACGTTTGGACAAATCCTACGAGCAGTACTTC
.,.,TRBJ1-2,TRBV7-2,CASSLGRDRGYTF,TGTGCCAGCAGCTTAGGCAGGGATCGCGGCTACACCTTC
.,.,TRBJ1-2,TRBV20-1,CSALANYGYTF,TGCAGTGCCCTGGCCAACTATGGCTACACCTTC
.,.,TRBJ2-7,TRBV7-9,CASSLGSGNEQYF,TGTGCCAGCAGCTTGGGGTCGGGGAACGAGCAGTACTTC
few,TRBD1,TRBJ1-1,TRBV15,CATSKDRDHTEAFF,TGTGCCACCAGCAAGGACAGGGACCACACTGAAGCTTTCTTT
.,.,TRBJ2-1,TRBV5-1,CASSGGAGIRSGNEQFF,TGCGCCAGCAGCGGTGGGGCTGGAATTCGATCCGGGAATGAGCAGTTCTTC
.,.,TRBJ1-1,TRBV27,CASRIGQNTEAFF,TGTGCCAGCAGGATTGGACAGAACACTGAAGCTTTCTTT
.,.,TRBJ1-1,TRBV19,CASSKNRASGGNTEAFF,TGTGCCAGTAGTAAAAACCGGGCCTCGGGGGGGAACACTGAAGCTTTCTTT
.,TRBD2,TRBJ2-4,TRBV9,CASSVDASGGRGKNIQYF,TGTGCCAGCAGCGTAGATGCTAGCGGGGGGCGGGGCAAAAACATTCAGTACTTC
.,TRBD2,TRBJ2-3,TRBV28,CASSLSGGAKDTQYF,TGTGCCAGCAGTTTATCCGGGGGGGCTAAGGATACGCAGTATTTT
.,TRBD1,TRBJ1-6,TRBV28,CASSRTGIGWDSPLHF,TGTGCCAGCAGTAGGACAGGGATCGGTTGGGATTCACCCCTCCACTTT
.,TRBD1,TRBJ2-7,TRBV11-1,CASSFGTGAYEQYF,TGTGCCAGCAGCTTCGGGACAGGAGCCTACGAGCAGTACTTC
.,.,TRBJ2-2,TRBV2,CASSARRENTGELFF,TGTGCCAGCAGTGCGAGGAGAGAGAACACCGGGGAGCTGTTTTTT
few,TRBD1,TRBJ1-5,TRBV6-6,CASSPGQGSNQPQHF,TGTGCCAGCAGCCCTGGACAGGGAAGCAATCAGCCCCAGCATTTT
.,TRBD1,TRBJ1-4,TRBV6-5,CASSYSLGQGDEKLFF,TGTGCCAGCAGTTACTCTTTAGGACAGGGAGATGAAAAACTGTTTTTT
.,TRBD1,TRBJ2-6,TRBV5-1,CASSWGQGDSGANVLTF,TGCGCCAGCAGCTGGGGACAGGGCGACTCTGGGGCCAACGTCCTGACTTTC
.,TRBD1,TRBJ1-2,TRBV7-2,CASSLATGTGGDRYGYTF,TGTGCCAGCAGCTTAGCGACGGGGACAGGGGGGGACCGCTATGGCTACACCTTC
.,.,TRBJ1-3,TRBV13,CASTRRGSGNTIYF,TGTGCCAGCACCAGGAGGGGATCTGGAAACACCATATATTTT
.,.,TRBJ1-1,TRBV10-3,CAISESNRGWTEAFF,TGTGCCATCAGTGAGTCGAACCGGGGTTGGACTGAAGCTTTCTTT
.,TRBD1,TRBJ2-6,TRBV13,CASSPDRVGSGANVLTF,TGTGCCAGCAGCCCGGACAGGGTTGGCTCTGGGGCCAACGTCCTGACTTTC
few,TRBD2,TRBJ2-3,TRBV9,CASSVALGLAGTDTQYF,TGTGCCAGCAGCGTAGCCCTAGGACTAGCTGGCACAGATACGCAGTATTTT
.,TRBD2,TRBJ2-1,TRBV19,CASSIRARSGGGEQFF,TGTGCCAGTAGTATCCGCGCCAGGAGCGGGGGTGGCGAGCAGTTCTTC
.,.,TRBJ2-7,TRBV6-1,CASGLGLYEQYF,TGTGCCAGTGGACTGGGCCTCTACGAGCAGTACTTC
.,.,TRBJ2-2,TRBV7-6,CASSSSTNTGELFF,TGTGCCAGCAGCTCATCCACGAACACCGGGGAGCTGTTTTTT
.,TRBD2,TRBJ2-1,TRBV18,CASSPLRLADSSYNEQFF,TGTGCCAGCTCACCACTAAGACTAGCGGATAGCTCCTACAATGAGCAGTTCTTC
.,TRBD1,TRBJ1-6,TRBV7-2,CASSFQGAVNSPLHF,TGTGCCAGCAGCTTTCAGGGGGCTGTTAATTCACCCCTCCACTTT
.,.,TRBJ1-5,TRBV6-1,CASNRDYSNQPQHF,TGTGCTAGTAACCGGGACTATAGCAATCAGCCCCAGCATTTT
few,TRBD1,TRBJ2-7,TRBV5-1,CASSSMGTESYEQYF,TGCGCCAGCAGCTCAATGGGGACAGAAAGCTACGAGCAGTACTTC
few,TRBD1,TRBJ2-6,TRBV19,CASSTRQGREGANVLTF,TGTGCCAGTAGTACAAGACAGGGTAGGGAAGGGGCCAACGTCCTGACTTTC
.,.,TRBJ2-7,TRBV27,CASSSGSYEQYF,TGTGCCAGCAGTTCCGGCTCCTACGAGCAGTACTTC
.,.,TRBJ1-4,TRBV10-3,CAISPAGGAAPSAYEKLFF,TGTGCCATCAGTCCCGCGGGTGGAGCGGCCCCATCTGCCTACGAAAAACTGTTTTTT
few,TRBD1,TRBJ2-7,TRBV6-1,CASRSGGVAYEQYF,TGTGCCAGCCGGTCAGGGGGAGTTGCCTACGAGCAGTACTTC
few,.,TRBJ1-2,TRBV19,CASTPVETPYGYTF,TGTGCCAGTACCCCCGTTGAGACACCGTATGGCTACACCTTC
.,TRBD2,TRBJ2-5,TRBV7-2,CASRLAGGPETQYF,TGTGCCAGCAGGTTAGCGGGGGGGCCAGAGACCCAGTACTTC
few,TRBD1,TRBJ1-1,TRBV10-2,CATQPDRGTEAFF,TGCGCCACACAACCGGACAGGGGGACTGAAGCTTTCTTT
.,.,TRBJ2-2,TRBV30,CAWSPPVGGSTGELFF,TGTGCCTGGAGTCCCCCCGTAGGGGGTAGCACCGGGGAGCTGTTTTTT